The clone carrying this TCR beta chain was counted a single time. The study's library attached unique molecular identifiers to single cDNA molecules. Using its own MiXCR run on the RACE reads, TCRdb lists one record per CDR3 protein. The data hold roughly 98,000 distinct CDR3 sequences, with under 15% observed a single time. Time point in this sample: patch test 1, 2 weeks after DPC sensitization. As to treatment: therapeutic diphenylcyclopropenone sensitization with weekly scalp DPC. Suited to DPC and affected by alopecia, the donors ranged from 18 to 70 years old. The CDR3 loop spans 14 amino acids. J was trimmed by 6 bases and V by 7 bases; bases with no gene match: 8. The germline V gene encodes CDR1 GTSNPN and CDR2 SVGIG (reference sequence). The sample originates from a study of human T cells and chemical hapten exposure.

This TCR derives from a middle-aged woman with alopecia areata. Some clones in this sample may be carry-over from other donors' samples. This chain joins TRBV30 and TRBJ2-2; 10 nucleotides match TRBD1. Sequenced here: whole blood, sampled in connection with sensitization to the hapten diphenylcyclopropenone (DPC). CDR3 bases: TGTGCCTCACCGGGACAGGGGCGGCCCGGGGAGCTGTTTTTT. This sequence encodes CASPGQGRPGELFF. Using reference TRBV30 and TRBJ2-2 for the parts outside the CDR3, the full variable domain is SQTIHQWPATLVQPVGSPLSLECTVEGTSNPNLYWYRQAAGRGLQLLFYSVGIGQISSEVPQNLSASRPQDRQFILSSKKLLLSDSGFYLCASPGQGRPGELFFGEGSRLTVL.